This T cell receptor (beta chain) was captured by sequencing in a study of early T cells in non-severe SARS-CoV-2 infection. Across the whole study: Sequencing of bulk RNA from unsorted whole blood was done, without chain pairing.

The CDR3 is made up of 15 amino acids. Per the germline V gene, CDR1 is LNHDA and CDR2 is SQIVND (reference sequence). Losses at the gene ends were 5 bases for V and 4 bases for J; bases not matched to a gene: 7. The TCR library protocol attached unique molecular identifiers to the individual cDNA molecules. TCRdb independently ran MiXCR on the 5' RACE reads; one entry per CDR3 protein. The repertoire has about 70,000 distinct CDR3 sequences, approximately 14% of them found once; the top ten carry approximately 3.8%. Study-wide findings and caveats: The matching step, a VDJdb search, favored anti-spike CD8 responses and missed private and CD4 specificities.

Comment on this clonotype: The antigen is not known.

The specimen comprised whole blood, sampled at baseline. The TCR comes from an adult who was a healthcare worker with PCR-confirmed SARS-CoV-2 infection or an uninfected control (not recorded which). The chain couples TRBV19 to TRBJ2-2; the match to TRBD1 covers 7 bases. Here the CDR3 reads CASSFGRQGTGELFF. The CDR3 region has the DNA TGTGCCAGTAGTTTCGGCCGACAGGGCACCGGGGAGCTGTTTTTT.